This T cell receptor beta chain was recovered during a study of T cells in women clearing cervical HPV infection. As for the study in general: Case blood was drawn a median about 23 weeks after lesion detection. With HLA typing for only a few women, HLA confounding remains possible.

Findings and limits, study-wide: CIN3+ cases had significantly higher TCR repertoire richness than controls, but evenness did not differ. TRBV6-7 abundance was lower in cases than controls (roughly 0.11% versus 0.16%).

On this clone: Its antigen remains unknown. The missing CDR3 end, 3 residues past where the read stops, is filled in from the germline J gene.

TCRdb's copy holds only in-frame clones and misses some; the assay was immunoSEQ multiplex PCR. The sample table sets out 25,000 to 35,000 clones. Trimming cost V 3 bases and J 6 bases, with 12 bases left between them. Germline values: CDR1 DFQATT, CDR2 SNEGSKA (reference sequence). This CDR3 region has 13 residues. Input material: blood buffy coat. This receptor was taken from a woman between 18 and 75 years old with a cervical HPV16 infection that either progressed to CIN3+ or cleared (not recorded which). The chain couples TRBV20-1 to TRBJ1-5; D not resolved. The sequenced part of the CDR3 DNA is TGCAGTGCTAGTCTGAGTTCAGGTCAGCCC. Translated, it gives CSASLSSGQP. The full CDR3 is CSASLSSGQPQHF.